This TCR beta chain was identified in a study of glioma-infiltrating T cells. Study-level results: Non-neoplastic patients had below-expected tissue-blood divergence, while all gliomas exceeded expectation.

V dropped 3 bases and J dropped 7; count of bases not matched to a gene: 9. Per the germline V gene, CDR1 is MNHEY and CDR2 is SMNVEV (reference sequence). This CDR3 contains 16 residues. This clonotype appeared many times. Its antigen is undetermined. The iRepertoire nested amplicon-rescue multiplex PCR amplified TCR alpha and beta CDR3s from RNA. TCRdb reanalysed the multiplex PCR reads using MiXCR and keeps one entry per CDR3 protein. The sample lists some 190,000 distinct CDR3 sequences; 30% to 40% were seen once. The receptor was derived from a human donor with low-grade glioma or glioblastoma, undergoing nonglioma brain surgery, or in good health (not recorded which). Sequenced material: glioma tissue, nonneoplastic brain tissue, or PBMCs (not recorded which). This sequence joins TRBV27 and TRBJ2-7; TRBD2 matches 13 bases. CDR3 DNA sequence: TGTGCCAGCAGTTTTGTACTAGCGGGAGGGCCGGGTGAGCAGTACTTC. Amino acid sequence: CASSFVLAGGPGEQYF.